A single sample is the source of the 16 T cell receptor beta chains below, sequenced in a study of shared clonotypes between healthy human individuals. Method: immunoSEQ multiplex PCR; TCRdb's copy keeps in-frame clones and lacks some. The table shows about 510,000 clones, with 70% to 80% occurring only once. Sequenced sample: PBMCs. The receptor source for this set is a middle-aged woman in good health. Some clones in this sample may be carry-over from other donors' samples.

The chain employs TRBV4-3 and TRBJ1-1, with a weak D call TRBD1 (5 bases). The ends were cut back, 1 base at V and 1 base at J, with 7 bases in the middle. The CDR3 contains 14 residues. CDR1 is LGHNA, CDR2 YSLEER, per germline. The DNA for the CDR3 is TGCGCCAGCAGCCAAGGCGGGGGGAACACTGAAGCTTTCTTT. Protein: CASSQGGGNTEAFF.

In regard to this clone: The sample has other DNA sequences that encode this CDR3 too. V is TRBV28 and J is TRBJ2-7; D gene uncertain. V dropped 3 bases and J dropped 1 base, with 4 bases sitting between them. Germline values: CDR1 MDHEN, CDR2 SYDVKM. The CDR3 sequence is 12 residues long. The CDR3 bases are TGTGCCAGCAGTTTCCGATCCTACGAGCAGTACTTC. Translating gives CASSFRSYEQYF.

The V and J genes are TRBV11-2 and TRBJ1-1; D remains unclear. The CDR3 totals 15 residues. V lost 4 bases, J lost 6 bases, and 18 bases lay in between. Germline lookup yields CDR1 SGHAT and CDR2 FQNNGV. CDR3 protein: CASSSRGRPRAEAFF. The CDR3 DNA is TGTGCCAGCAGCTCCCGGGGTCGGCCGCGCGCTGAAGCTTTCTTT.

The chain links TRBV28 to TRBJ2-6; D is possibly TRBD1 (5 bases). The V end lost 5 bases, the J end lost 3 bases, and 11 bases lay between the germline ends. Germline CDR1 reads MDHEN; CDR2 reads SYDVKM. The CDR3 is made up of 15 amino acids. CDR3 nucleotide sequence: TGTGCCAGCAGTCCCGGACATGGTGGGGCCAACGTCCTGACTTTC. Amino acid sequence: CASSPGHGGANVLTF.

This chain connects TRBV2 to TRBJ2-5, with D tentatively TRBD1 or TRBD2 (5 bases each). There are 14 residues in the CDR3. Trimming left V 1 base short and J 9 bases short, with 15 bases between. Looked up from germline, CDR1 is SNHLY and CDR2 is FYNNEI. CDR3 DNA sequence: TGTGCCAGCAGTGAAGGGGACCCGCTTGCGGCCCAGTACTTC. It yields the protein CASSEGDPLAAQYF.

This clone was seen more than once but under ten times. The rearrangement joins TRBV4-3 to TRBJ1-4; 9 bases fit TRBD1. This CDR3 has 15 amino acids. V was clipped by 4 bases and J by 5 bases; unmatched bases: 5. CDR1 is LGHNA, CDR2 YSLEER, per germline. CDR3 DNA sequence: TGCGCCAGCAGCCCCGTAGGGACAGGGAATGAAAAACTGTTTTTT. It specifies CASSPVGTGNEKLFF.

Here the CDR3 DNA reads TGTGCCAGCAGCTTAGGTAGCACTGGCGGATACAATGAGCAGTTCTTC. Translation gives CASSLGSTGGYNEQFF. The J gene is TRBJ2-1, the V gene TRBV7-9; D is unclear. Germline V lookup: CDR1 SEHNR, CDR2 FQNEAQ (reference sequence). CDR3 length equals 16 residues. V was shortened by 1 base and J by 4 bases, with 14 bases between the two germline ends.

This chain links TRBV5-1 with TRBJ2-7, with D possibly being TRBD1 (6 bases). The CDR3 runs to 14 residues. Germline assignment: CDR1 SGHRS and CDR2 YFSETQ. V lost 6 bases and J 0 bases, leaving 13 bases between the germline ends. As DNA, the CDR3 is TGCGCCAGCACCACAGGGATGGGCTCCTACGAGCAGTACTTC. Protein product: CASTTGMGSYEQYF.

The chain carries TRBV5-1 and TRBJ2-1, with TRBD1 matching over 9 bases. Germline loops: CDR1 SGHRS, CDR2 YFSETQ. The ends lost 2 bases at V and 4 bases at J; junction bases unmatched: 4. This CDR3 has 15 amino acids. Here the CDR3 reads CASSFGQGSYNEQFF. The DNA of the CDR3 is TGCGCCAGCAGCTTCGGACAGGGGTCGTACAATGAGCAGTTCTTC. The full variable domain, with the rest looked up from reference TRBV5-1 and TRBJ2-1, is KAGVTQTPRYLIKTRGQQVTLSCSPISGHRSVSWYQQTPGQGLQFLFEYFSETQRNKGNFPGRFSGRQFSNSRSEMNVSTLELGDSALYLCASSFGQGSYNEQFFGPGTRLTVL.

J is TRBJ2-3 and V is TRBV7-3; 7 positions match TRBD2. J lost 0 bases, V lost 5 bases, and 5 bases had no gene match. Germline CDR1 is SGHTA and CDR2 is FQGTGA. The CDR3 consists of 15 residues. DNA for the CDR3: TGTGCCAGCAGCGGGCTAGCGGCTAGCACAGATACGCAGTATTTT. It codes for CASSGLAASTDTQYF. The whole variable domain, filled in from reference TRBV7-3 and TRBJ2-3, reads GAGVSQTPSNKVTEKGKYVELRCDPISGHTALYWYRQSLGQGPEFLIYFQGTGAADDSGLPNDRFFAVRPEGSVSTLKIQRTERGDSAVYLCASSGLAASTDTQYFGPGTRLTVL.

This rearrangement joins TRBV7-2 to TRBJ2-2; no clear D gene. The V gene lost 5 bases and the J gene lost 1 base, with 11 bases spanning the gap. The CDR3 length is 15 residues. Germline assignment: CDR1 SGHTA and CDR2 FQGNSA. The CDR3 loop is CASSPRTVNTGELFF. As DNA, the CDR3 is TGTGCCAGCAGCCCTCGGACCGTGAACACCGGGGAGCTGTTTTTT.

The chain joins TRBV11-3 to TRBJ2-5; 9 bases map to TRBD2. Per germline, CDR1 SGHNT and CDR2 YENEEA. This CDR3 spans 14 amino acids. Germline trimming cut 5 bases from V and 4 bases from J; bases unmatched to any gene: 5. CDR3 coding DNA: TGTGCCAGCAGCCTAACTAGCGGGCTAGAGACCCAGTACTTC. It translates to CASSLTSGLETQYF.

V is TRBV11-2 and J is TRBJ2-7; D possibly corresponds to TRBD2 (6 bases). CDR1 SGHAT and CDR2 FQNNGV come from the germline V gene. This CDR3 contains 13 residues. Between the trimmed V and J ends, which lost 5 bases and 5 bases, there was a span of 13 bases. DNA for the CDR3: TGTGCCAGCAGCCCCCGGAGGGCCAACGAGCAGTACTTC. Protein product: CASSPRRANEQYF.

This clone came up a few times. CDR3 DNA: TGTGCCTGGGGGCGGTTCGTAGGGACAGGGGATCCCCTCCACTTT. This sequence encodes CAWGRFVGTGDPLHF. The chain couples TRBV30 to TRBJ1-6; 10 bases are a match to TRBD1. The CDR3 extends over 15 amino acids. Unmatched junction bases numbered 14, after V lost 5 bases and J lost 13 bases. Germline values: CDR1 GTSNPN, CDR2 SVGIG (reference sequence). Full variable domain (rest looked up from reference TRBV30 and TRBJ1-6): SQTIHQWPATLVQPVGSPLSLECTVEGTSNPNLYWYRQAAGRGLQLLFYSVGIGQISSEVPQNLSASRPQDRQFILSSKKLLLSDSGFYLCAWGRFVGTGDPLHFGNGTRLTVT.

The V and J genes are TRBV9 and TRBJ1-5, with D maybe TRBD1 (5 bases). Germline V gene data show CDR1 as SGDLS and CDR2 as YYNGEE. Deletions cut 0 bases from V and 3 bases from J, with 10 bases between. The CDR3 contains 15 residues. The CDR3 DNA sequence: TGTGCCAGCAGCGTAGACTCAGGGTACAATCAGCCCCAGCATTTT. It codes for CASSVDSGYNQPQHF.

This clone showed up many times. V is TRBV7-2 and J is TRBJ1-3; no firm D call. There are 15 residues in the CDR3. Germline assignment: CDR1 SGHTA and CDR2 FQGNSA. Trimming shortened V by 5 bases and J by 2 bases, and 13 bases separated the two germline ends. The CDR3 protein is CASSPTPPPGNTIYF. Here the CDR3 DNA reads TGTGCCAGCAGCCCGACACCCCCACCTGGAAACACCATATATTTT.